The present entry profiles one T cell receptor (beta chain) with its context. cDNA came from about 0.46 to 1 ug RNA primed by random hexamers. An immunoSEQ multiplex PCR amplified TCR beta CDR3 over 54 Vbeta and 13 Jbeta. One entry per CDR3 protein, called by TCRdb with MiXCR from the immunoSEQ multiplex PCR reads. The repertoire holds roughly 150,000 distinct CDR3 sequences, with approximately 94% as singletons. This entry belongs to a study of CD8 T cells in Susac syndrome. CDR3 length equals 18 residues. The ends lost 1 base at V and 0 bases at J; junction bases unmatched: 8. Multiple sclerosis controls were treatment-naive patients with stable or active relapsing-remitting disease. FACS was used to enrich TEMRA cells, whereas the CD8+ and CD4+ T cells were obtained by negative isolation.

Sequenced: CD8+ T cells from PBMCs. This clonotype originated in a human donor with multiple sclerosis. V usage is TRBV23-1 and J usage is TRBJ2-7; 11 bases fit TRBD2. TRBV23-1 is identified as an open reading frame with a role that is uncertain. CDR3 region: CASSQYVGLAGNSYEQYF. As DNA, the CDR3 is TGCGCCAGCAGTCAATATGTCGGACTAGCGGGTAACTCCTACGAGCAGTACTTC.